The 11 T cell receptor beta chains below were found in one sample sequenced in a study of blood T cell repertoires in COVID-19. Repertoires were generated with immunoSEQ multiplex PCR, while TCRdb's copy carries only in-frame clones and drops some. This table holds 100,000 to 120,000 clones, about 90% found once. The sample was peripheral blood. The receptors stem from a human donor in a cohort sampled during active COVID-19.

For the CDR3, the DNA is TGTGCCAGTCGGGAGGGCCCCTACAATGAGCAGTTCTTC. It is translated as CASREGPYNEQFF. V usage is TRBV6-5 and J usage is TRBJ2-1, with 8 bases matching TRBD2. The junction had 3 bases not matched to a gene; V was cut back by 9 bases and J by 2 bases. Germline V lookup: CDR1 MNHEY, CDR2 SVGAGI. This CDR3 spans 13 amino acids.

V is TRBV5-1 and J is TRBJ2-1, with D perhaps matching TRBD1 (7 bases). Between the trimmed V and J ends, which lost 2 bases and 4 bases, there was a span of 13 bases. This CDR3 is 15 amino acids long. In germline, CDR1 is SGHRS, CDR2 YFSETQ. CDR3 sequence: CASSLPRGEYNEQFF. The DNA of the CDR3 is TGCGCCAGCAGCTTACCCAGGGGGGAATACAATGAGCAGTTCTTC.

V usage is TRBV28 and J usage is TRBJ2-1, with a possible D match to TRBD1 (5 bases). There are 15 residues in the CDR3. CDR1 and CDR2 (germline): MDHEN, SYDVKM. Trimming left V 5 bases short and J 3 bases short, with 14 bases between. CDR3 nucleotides: TGTGCCAGCAGTCAGAGACAGTCCGTCTACAATGAGCAGTTCTTC. This gives the protein CASSQRQSVYNEQFF.

The chain links TRBV7-3 to TRBJ2-7; 9 nucleotides line up with TRBD1. Germline assignment: CDR1 SGHTA and CDR2 FQGTGA. CDR3 length: 15 residues. The V segment lost 0 bases and the J segment 3 bases; nucleotides outside the gene matches: 3. The CDR3 DNA is TGTGCCAGCAGCTTAACGCCGGGACAGGGCTACGAGCAGTACTTC. This sequence encodes CASSLTPGQGYEQYF. Together with reference TRBV7-3 and TRBJ2-7, the CDR3 gives the full variable domain: GAGVSQTPSNKVTEKGKYVELRCDPISGHTALYWYRQSLGQGPEFLIYFQGTGAADDSGLPNDRFFAVRPEGSVSTLKIQRTERGDSAVYLCASSLTPGQGYEQYFGPGTRLTVT.

The chain joins TRBV18 to TRBJ2-7; D is uncertain. CDR1 is KGHSH, CDR2 LQKENI, per germline. The CDR3 is made up of 14 amino acids. Trimming shortened V by 2 bases and J by 0 bases, and 8 bases separated the two germline ends. The CDR3 nucleotides read TGTGCCAGCTCACCAGGCCTGGTCTCCTACGAGCAGTACTTC. As protein: CASSPGLVSYEQYF.

This chain joins TRBV19 and TRBJ1-1; perhaps TRBD1 as D (5 bases). Germline V gene sequence: CDR1 LNHDA, CDR2 SQIVND (reference sequence). This CDR3 region has 15 residues. Trimming removed 3 bases at V and 0 bases at J, with 11 bases between. The CDR3 nucleotides read TGTGCCAGTAGTATCCAGGGAAGCATGAACACTGAAGCTTTCTTT. It translates to CASSIQGSMNTEAFF.

This chain joins TRBV7-8 and TRBJ2-2; D is unresolved. Trimming stripped 0 bases from V and 4 bases from J, with 15 bases between. CDR1 and CDR2 from the germline V gene are SGHVS and FQNEAQ. The CDR3 spans 17 residues. CDR3 sequence reads: CASSLAPWQAPTGELFF. The CDR3 DNA reads as TGTGCCAGCAGCTTAGCACCTTGGCAGGCGCCCACCGGGGAGCTGTTTTTT.

This chain uses TRBV6-5 with TRBJ2-7, with D possibly matching TRBD2 (6 bases). Germline CDR1 reads MNHEY; CDR2 reads SVGAGI. CDR3 length: 15 residues. With 6 bases removed from V and 0 bases from J, the gap between germline ends came to 15 bases. CDR3 amino acids: CASRGLGRSSYEQYF. The DNA for the CDR3 is TGTGCCAGCAGGGGACTGGGCAGGAGCTCCTACGAGCAGTACTTC.

A note on this clone: A junction boundary mismatches the germline segment, possibly from a read error. This chain connects TRBV9 to TRBJ1-1, with D uncertain. CDR1 is SGDLS and CDR2 is YYNGEE in the germline V gene. The CDR3 consists of 13 residues. For the CDR3, the DNA is TGTGCCAGCACCGTAGGGCTGAACACTGAAGCTTTCTTT. It codes for CASTVGLNTEAFF.

The chain uses TRBV3-1 (or the pseudogene TRBV3-2) and TRBJ2-2, with a weak D call TRBD2 (5 bases). V lost 5 bases to trimming and J lost 1 base, with 8 bases between them. The CDR3 runs to 14 residues. From germline, CDR1 is LGHDT and CDR2 YNNKEL (reference sequence). This chain's CDR3 is CASSFSGNTGELFF. The CDR3 nucleotides read TGTGCCAGCAGCTTCAGCGGGAACACCGGGGAGCTGTTTTTT.

The chain joins TRBV5-1 to TRBJ1-2; 9 bases fit TRBD1. The germline V gene has CDR1 SGHRS and CDR2 YFSETQ. The CDR3 covers 14 residues. Unmatched junction bases numbered 6, after V lost 4 bases and J lost 5 bases. The CDR3 DNA sequence: TGCGCCAGCAGCCAGGACAGGGGAGATTATGGCTACACCTTC. Amino acids: CASSQDRGDYGYTF.